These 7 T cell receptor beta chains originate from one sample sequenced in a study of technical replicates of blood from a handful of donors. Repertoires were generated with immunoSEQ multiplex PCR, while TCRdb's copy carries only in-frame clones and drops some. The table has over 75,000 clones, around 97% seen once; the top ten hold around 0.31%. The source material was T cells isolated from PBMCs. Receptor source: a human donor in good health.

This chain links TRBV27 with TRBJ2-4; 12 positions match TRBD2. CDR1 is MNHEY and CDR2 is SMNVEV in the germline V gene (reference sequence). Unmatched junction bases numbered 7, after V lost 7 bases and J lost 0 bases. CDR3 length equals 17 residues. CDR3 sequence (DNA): TGTGCCAGCAAGCTAGCGGGAGGGCCCCTAGCCAAAAACATTCAGTACTTC. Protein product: CASKLAGGPLAKNIQYF.

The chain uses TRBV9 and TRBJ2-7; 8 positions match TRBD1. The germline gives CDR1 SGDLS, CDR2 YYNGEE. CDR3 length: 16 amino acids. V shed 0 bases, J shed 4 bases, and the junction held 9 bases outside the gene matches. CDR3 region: CASSVDRDRLGYEQYF. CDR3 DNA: TGTGCCAGCAGCGTAGACCGGGACAGGTTGGGATACGAGCAGTACTTC.

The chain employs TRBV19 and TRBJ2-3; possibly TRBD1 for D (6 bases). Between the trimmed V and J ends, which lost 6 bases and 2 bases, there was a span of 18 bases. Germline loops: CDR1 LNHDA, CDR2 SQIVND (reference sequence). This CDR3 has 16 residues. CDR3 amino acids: CASRSSGTHFTDTQYF. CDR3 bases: TGTGCCAGTAGATCTTCCGGGACACACTTCACAGATACGCAGTATTTT.

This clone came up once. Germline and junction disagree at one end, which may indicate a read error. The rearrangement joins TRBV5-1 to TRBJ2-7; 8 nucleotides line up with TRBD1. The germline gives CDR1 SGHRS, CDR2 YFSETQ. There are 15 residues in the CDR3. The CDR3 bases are TGCGCCAGCAGTTTAGGTGAGACAGGGGTGGAGTGGAAGAGATTC. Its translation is CASSLGETGVEWKRF.

The CDR3 DNA sequence: TGTGCCAGCAGTTTGAGTATCGGGGACAGGTATCAGCCCCAGCATTTT. As protein: CASSLSIGDRYQPQHF. The J gene is TRBJ1-5, the V gene TRBV27; TRBD1 agrees at 8 bases. CDR1 MNHEY and CDR2 SMNVEV come from the germline V gene (reference sequence). J gave up 5 bases and V 3 bases, and 9 bases lay outside the gene matches. This CDR3 region has 16 residues.

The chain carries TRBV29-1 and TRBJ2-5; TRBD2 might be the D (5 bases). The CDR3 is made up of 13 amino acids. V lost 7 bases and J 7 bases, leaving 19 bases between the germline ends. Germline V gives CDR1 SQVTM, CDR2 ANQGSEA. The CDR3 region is CSGADPEIGTQYF. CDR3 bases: TGCAGCGGAGCGGACCCCGAAATTGGGACCCAGTACTTC.

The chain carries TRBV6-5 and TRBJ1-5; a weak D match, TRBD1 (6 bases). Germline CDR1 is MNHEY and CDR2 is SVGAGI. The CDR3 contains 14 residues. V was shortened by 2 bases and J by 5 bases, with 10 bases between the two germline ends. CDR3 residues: CASSYTGNDQPQHF. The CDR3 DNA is TGTGCCAGCAGTTACACAGGGAACGATCAGCCCCAGCATTTT.